This T cell receptor (beta chain) is drawn from a study of blood T cell repertoires in COVID-19. Study-wide background: There were acute and convalescent COVID-19 samples, and they came from the United States, Italy and Spain.

As originally analysed: Estimated nucleated cell counts came from reference gene primer amplification. The protocol was immunoSEQ multiplex PCR, while the TCRdb copy is restricted to in-frame clones and leaves out a portion. That table gives V, J and clone size, and the DNA gave D and trimming. The profile shows roughly 360,000 clones, 70% to 90% of them singletons. Participants spanned ages about 18 to 100 years and resided in 20 to 30 US areas. Participants' reported clinical history set cohort assignment. The TCR sequence derives from a man aged 25 to 40 who had recovered from COVID-19. Sequencing used PBMCs or T cells enriched from blood (not recorded which).

Here the CDR3 DNA reads TGTGCCAGCAGCCTGGACAGGGCGGAGGAGACCCAGTACTTC. Its translation is CASSLDRAEETQYF. The chain combines TRBV13 with TRBJ2-5; 8 bases fit TRBD1. This CDR3 has 14 residues. Germline V CDR1 and CDR2: PRHDT, FYEKMQ (reference sequence). With V trimmed by 5 bases and J by 5 bases, 7 bases remained unmatched.